A selection of T cell receptor beta chains follows, all from one sample in a study of T cell changes during pregnancy in multiple sclerosis. Generated by immunoSEQ multiplex PCR, the TCRdb table keeps only in-frame clones and is missing some. The sample shows tens of thousands of clones, 75% to 95% of them seen only once. The sample consisted of CD4+ T cells from peripheral blood mononuclear cells, taken after pregnancy. The receptors were sampled from a female donor in good health, enrolled as a control in a pregnancy study. Both conserved end residues are part of each CDR3. D genes are given only for firm matches. Expanded clones get a size class; other rows say once, few or many, or leave the size out.

clone_size j_call cdr3_length v_call d_call cdr3_aa cdr3_nt
. TRBJ2-5 13 TRBV4-2 . CASSQDRKETQYF TGTGCCAGCAGCCAAGACAGGAAAGAGACCCAGTACTTC
. TRBJ2-5 14 TRBV5-1 . CASSLGSGQETQYF TGCGCCAGCAGCTTGGGTTCGGGCCAAGAGACCCAGTACTTC
. TRBJ1-1 15 TRBV6-1 TRBD1 CASLNRGLQGTEAFF TGTGCCAGCTTAAACAGGGGGCTTCAAGGGACTGAAGCTTTCTTT
. TRBJ2-7 14 TRBV5-1 TRBD2 CASRYPGGTYEQYF TGCGCCAGCAGATATCCCGGGGGGACCTACGAGCAGTACTTC
. TRBJ2-2 15 TRBV27 TRBD1 CASSQRTGYTGELFF TGTGCCAGCAGCCAAAGGACAGGCTACACCGGGGAGCTGTTTTTT
. TRBJ2-7 17 TRBV27 . CASSLSPSGAGLFKQYF TGTGCCAGCAGTTTATCACCGTCAGGGGCCGGGTTGTTCAAGCAGTACTTC
. TRBJ1-5 14 TRBV6-1 . CASTGHNRNQPQHF TGTGCCAGCACGGGACACAATCGCAATCAGCCCCAGCATTTT
. TRBJ1-2 15 TRBV7-9 TRBD1 CASSLPGQANYGYTF TGTGCCAGCAGCCTCCCGGGACAGGCTAACTATGGCTACACCTTC
. TRBJ2-3 15 TRBV27 TRBD1 CASSIYWTGPDTQYF TGTGCCAGCAGTATCTACTGGACAGGGCCAGATACGCAGTATTTT
. TRBJ2-5 15 TRBV30 . CAWTPRLARGETQYF TGTGCCTGGACCCCTAGGCTAGCACGGGGAGAGACCCAGTACTTC
. TRBJ2-5 13 TRBV7-9 . CASSLDLGETQYF TGTGCCAGCAGCTTAGACCTCGGAGAGACCCAGTACTTC
. TRBJ1-5 13 TRBV5-1 TRBD1 CASSWTGGQPQHF TGCGCCAGCAGCTGGACAGGGGGACAGCCCCAGCATTTT
. TRBJ1-1 12 TRBV18 . CASSPEDSEAFF TGTGCCAGCTCACCGGAAGACAGTGAAGCTTTCTTT
. TRBJ2-3 16 TRBV7-9 TRBD2 CASSPRLAGASHTQYF TGTGCCTCATCCCCTCGGCTAGCGGGAGCGAGCCATACGCAGTATTTT
. TRBJ2-5 13 TRBV2 TRBD2 CVTRSGVGETQYF TGTGTGACTCGAAGCGGGGTAGGGGAGACCCAGTACTTC
. TRBJ2-1 13 TRBV7-2 TRBD1 CASKDRIYNEQFF TGTGCCAGCAAGGACAGGATATACAATGAGCAGTTCTTC
. TRBJ1-4 13 TRBV6-5 . CASSYRAGEKLFF TGTGCCAGCAGTTACAGGGCGGGTGAAAAACTGTTTTTT
. TRBJ2-1 13 TRBV10-3 . CAISELQSNEQFF TGTGCCATCAGTGAGCTACAGTCCAATGAGCAGTTCTTC
. TRBJ2-3 15 TRBV19 . CASSIRHFSTDTQYF TGTGCCAGTAGTATCCGACACTTTAGCACAGATACGCAGTATTTT
. TRBJ1-1 14 TRBV28 TRBD1 CASSLRQGLTEAFF TGTGCCAGCAGTTTAAGACAGGGGCTCACTGAAGCTTTCTTT
. TRBJ2-7 15 TRBV7-9 TRBD1 CASSPTGTEREEQYF TGTGCCAGCAGCCCAACGGGGACAGAGAGAGAAGAGCAGTACTTC
. TRBJ2-1 12 TRBV18 . CASSPGRGEQFF TGTGCCAGCTCACCAGGTCGCGGTGAGCAGTTCTTC
once TRBJ2-1 14 TRBV5-5 . CASSLVGALNEQFF TGTGCCAGCAGCTTGGTAGGGGCATTAAATGAGCAGTTCTTC
. TRBJ1-2 13 TRBV10-3 . CAISGIQLYGYTF TGTGCCATCAGTGGGATACAGCTCTATGGCTACACCTTC
. TRBJ2-2 15 TRBV5-4 . CASSYDGANTGELFF TGTGCCAGCAGCTATGACGGGGCGAACACCGGGGAGCTGTTTTTT
. TRBJ2-5 15 TRBV18 . CASSPRGTGVETQYF TGTGCCAGCTCACCACGGGGTACGGGAGTTGAGACCCAGTACTTC
. TRBJ2-7 13 TRBV28 . CASRLRGFDEQYF TGTGCCAGCAGGCTCAGGGGTTTTGACGAGCAGTACTTC
. TRBJ2-7 15 TRBV2 TRBD2 CASSEMASGAGEQYF TGTGCCAGCAGTGAAATGGCTAGCGGGGCGGGGGAGCAGTACTTC
. TRBJ2-5 14 TRBV2 TRBD1 CASSRQGWMETQYF TGTGCCAGCAGTCGACAGGGATGGATGGAGACCCAGTACTTC
. TRBJ2-7 14 TRBV28 TRBD1 CASSRQGTSYEQYF TGTGCCAGCAGTAGACAGGGGACAAGCTACGAGCAGTACTTC
. TRBJ2-3 11 TRBV30 . CAWSELDTQYF TGTGCCTGGTCGGAGTTAGATACGCAGTATTTT
. TRBJ2-7 14 TRBV6-5 TRBD1 CASSGSQGAGEQYF TGTGCCAGCAGTGGCTCACAGGGGGCGGGGGAGCAGTACTTC
. TRBJ2-7 15 TRBV6-5 TRBD2 CASSTGTSGSYEQYF TGTGCCAGCAGTACCGGGACTAGCGGATCCTACGAGCAGTACTTC
. TRBJ2-7 14 TRBV19 TRBD1 CASGLGQGVGEQYF TGTGCCAGCGGGCTCGGGCAGGGGGTTGGCGAGCAGTACTTC
. TRBJ2-1 16 TRBV9 TRBD2 CASSVGGGSSYNEQFF TGTGCCAGCAGCGTAGGGGGCGGGAGCTCCTACAATGAGCAGTTCTTC
. TRBJ2-5 15 TRBV10-3 . CAISESPGDSETQYF TGTGCCATCAGTGAGTCCCCGGGGGATTCAGAGACCCAGTACTTC
. TRBJ2-1 16 TRBV14 TRBD2 CASSQTSGRRGNEQFF TGTGCCAGCAGCCAAACTAGCGGGAGACGAGGCAATGAGCAGTTCTTC
. TRBJ1-5 13 TRBV7-2 . CASSLGGSQPQHF TGTGCCAGCAGCTTAGGCGGGAGTCAGCCCCAGCATTTT
. TRBJ2-1 13 TRBV7-7 TRBD1 CASSPGQYNEQFF TGTGCCAGCAGCCCGGGACAGTACAATGAGCAGTTCTTC
. TRBJ2-2 15 TRBV7-8 TRBD2 CASSPLGEGTGELFF TGTGCCAGCAGCCCGTTGGGGGAGGGCACCGGGGAGCTGTTTTTT
once TRBJ1-1 15 TRBV13 TRBD1 CASSWTGTMNTEAFF TGTGCCAGCAGTTGGACAGGGACCATGAACACTGAAGCTTTCTTT
. TRBJ2-7 13 TRBV29-1 TRBD1 CSAELQGGFEQYF TGCAGCGCGGAACTACAGGGGGGTTTCGAGCAGTACTTC
. TRBJ2-1 14 TRBV6-5 . CASNDSPASNEQFF TGTGCCAGCAACGACTCCCCGGCCTCCAATGAGCAGTTCTTC
. TRBJ2-3 16 TRBV9 TRBD2 CASSGPSGRGGDTQYF TGTGCCAGCAGCGGACCTAGCGGGAGGGGTGGAGATACGCAGTATTTT
. TRBJ1-1 12 TRBV6-6 . CANDRRNTEAFF TGTGCCAACGACAGGAGGAACACTGAAGCTTTCTTT
. TRBJ1-2 13 TRBV19 TRBD1 CASRSQGNYGYTF TGTGCCAGTCGATCACAGGGGAACTATGGCTACACCTTC
. TRBJ1-2 13 TRBV14 . CASSQTDNYGYTF TGTGCCAGCAGCCAGACAGATAACTATGGCTACACCTTC
. TRBJ2-7 17 TRBV27 TRBD2 CASSLSAAETSGYEQYF TGTGCCAGCAGTTTATCGGCCGCGGAAACTAGCGGGTACGAGCAGTACTTC
. TRBJ2-7 11 TRBV20-1 . CSAAIFHEQYF TGCAGTGCTGCTATATTCCACGAGCAGTACTTC
. TRBJ2-7 14 TRBV10-3 TRBD2 CAAKELAGQYEQYF TGTGCCGCAAAGGAACTAGCGGGACAATACGAGCAGTACTTC
once TRBJ1-2 13 TRBV25-1 TRBD1 CASSGGDRAGYTF TGTGCCAGCAGTGGGGGAGACAGGGCCGGCTACACCTTC
. TRBJ1-1 15 TRBV5-4 TRBD1 CASSWGQEMNTEAFF TGTGCCAGCAGCTGGGGACAGGAAATGAACACTGAAGCTTTCTTT